Listed below are T cell receptor beta chains from one sample, sequenced in a study of cytomegalovirus exposure and HLA in healthy donors. Produced via immunoSEQ multiplex PCR; TCRdb's table is partial and in-frame only. The sample holds some 140,000 clones, roughly 80% seen once. Sequencing used PBMCs. The receptors shown here come from a man younger than 40 in good health and CMV-seronegative. The CDR3 runs from the conserved cysteine through the conserved F or W. Fields, in order: clone size, J gene, D gene, V gene, CDR3 DNA, CDR3 protein. D genes are given only for firm matches. Size is stated for part of the rows, as once, few or many counts, or as a class when the clone is expanded.

-	TRBJ2-7	-	TRBV6-4	TGTGCCAGCAGTGCCCCCGGCGAGCAGTACTTC	CASSAPGEQYF
-	TRBJ2-7	-	TRBV11-2	TGTGCCAGCAGGAACCAACCCGGGAGCGACGAGCAGTACTTC	CASRNQPGSDEQYF
once	TRBJ1-2	-	TRBV9	TGTGCCAGCAGCGTAGCTCCGGGGTATGGCTACACCTTC	CASSVAPGYGYTF
-	TRBJ1-3	-	TRBV15	TGTGCCACCAGCAGAGCGCGGGGGCAGGGAAACACCATATATTTT	CATSRARGQGNTIYF
-	TRBJ2-7	TRBD1	TRBV27	TGTGCCAGCAGTTCCCGCGGGACAGGCCCCTACGAGCAGTACTTC	CASSSRGTGPYEQYF
-	TRBJ2-5	-	TRBV5-1	TGCGCCAGCAGCTTGGAGGCAGGGCACCAAGAGACCCAGTACTTC	CASSLEAGHQETQYF
-	TRBJ1-5	-	TRBV19	TGTGCCAGTAGTATAGTGTCCATTTATCAGCCCCAGCATTTT	CASSIVSIYQPQHF
few	TRBJ2-1	-	TRBV18	TGTGCCAGCTCACCACCCGGCAGGGTAGCCTACAATGAGCAGTTCTTC	CASSPPGRVAYNEQFF
-	TRBJ2-2	-	TRBV28	TGTGCCAGCAGCTCCGCAGCTAGTGGCACCGGGGAGCTGTTTTTT	CASSSAASGTGELFF
few	TRBJ2-2	-	TRBV6-5	TGTGCCAGCAGTCCTAAAATTAACGGGGAGCTGTTTTTT	CASSPKINGELFF
once	TRBJ1-2	-	TRBV28	TGTGCCAGCAGTTTCAGGCAGGGGAATGGCTACACCTTC	CASSFRQGNGYTF